The 31 T cell receptor beta chains below were found in one sample sequenced in a study of shared clonotypes between healthy human individuals. Clones were sequenced by immunoSEQ multiplex PCR, and TCRdb holds only the in-frame ones, with some missing. Among roughly 2,000,000 clones listed, 85% to 95% were seen once. Positively selected for CCR7, the CD45RO-negative cells used as naive CD8 cells excluded terminally differentiated effector memory CD45RA+ cells. The sequencing input was naive CD8+ T cells sorted from blood. All receptors derive from a man aged 18 to 35 in good health.

This chain joins TRBV28 and TRBJ1-5; 9 positions match TRBD1. The CDR3 loop spans 16 amino acids. CDR1 is MDHEN and CDR2 is SYDVKM in the germline V gene. The ends lost 10 bases at V and 0 bases at J; junction bases unmatched: 10. CDR3 DNA: TGTGCCACCGTTCGGGACAGGGACCTTAGCAATCAGCCCCAGCATTTT. It encodes CATVRDRDLSNQPQHF.

The rearrangement joins TRBV4-1 to TRBJ2-1, with D possibly TRBD2 on 6 matching bases. Germline assignment: CDR1 MGHRA and CDR2 YSYEKL. V lost 4 bases and J 5 bases, leaving 18 bases between the germline ends. CDR3 length equals 16 residues. The CDR3 loop reads CASSPPVEGSDNEQFF. As DNA, the CDR3 is TGCGCCAGCAGCCCCCCAGTGGAGGGGTCTGACAATGAGCAGTTCTTC.

This sequence joins TRBV5-6 and TRBJ2-3; TRBD2 is a possible D gene (5 bases). CDR1 is SGHDT and CDR2 is YYEEEE in the germline V gene. Deletions cut 4 bases from V and 1 base from J, with 10 bases between. CDR3 length: 14 residues. The chain's CDR3 is CASSIGAGTDTQYF. The CDR3 nucleotides read TGTGCCAGCAGCATCGGAGCGGGCACAGATACGCAGTATTTT.

The V call is TRBV6-6, the J call TRBJ1-5, with unresolved D. Germline values: CDR1 MNHNY, CDR2 SVGAGI (reference sequence). V lost 2 bases and J lost 3, with 8 bases in between. The CDR3 contains 14 residues. CDR3 sequence (DNA): TGTGCCAGCAGTTACGGGGAATCCAATCAGCCCCAGCATTTT. Amino acid sequence: CASSYGESNQPQHF.

Here the CDR3 DNA reads TGTGCCAGCAGTTACGCGGGACCCCCCGAGCAGTACTTC. Translation gives CASSYAGPPEQYF. The chain is built from TRBV6-5 and TRBJ2-7; tentatively, D is TRBD2 (6 bases). This CDR3 has 13 amino acids. Looked up from germline, CDR1 is MNHEY and CDR2 is SVGAGI. With 2 bases removed from V and 6 bases from J, the gap between germline ends came to 11 bases.

The chain combines TRBV6-1 with TRBJ2-7; perhaps TRBD2 as D (7 bases). CDR1 is MNHNS and CDR2 is SASEGT in the germline V gene. The CDR3 is 15 amino acids. V shed 2 bases and J shed 4 bases, with 15 bases lying between them. Written as DNA, the CDR3 is TGTGCCAGCAGTGAATGGGTGGGGGGGCTGTACGAGCAGTACTTC. It encodes CASSEWVGGLYEQYF.

As regards this clone: The sample carries other DNA sequences with the same CDR3. The chain is built from TRBV27 and TRBJ2-7, with D perhaps assigned TRBD1 or TRBD2 (5 bases each). CDR1 is MNHEY and CDR2 is SMNVEV in the germline V gene (reference sequence). The CDR3 sequence is 13 residues long. V was shortened by 5 bases and J by 2 bases, with 10 bases between the two germline ends. The CDR3 DNA follows: TGTGCCAGCAGTCCCTCGGGGCCCTACGAGCAGTACTTC. Translated: CASSPSGPYEQYF.

The rearrangement joins TRBV28 to TRBJ1-1, with a possible D match to TRBD1 (5 bases). V lost 6 bases to trimming and J lost 1 base, with 18 bases between them. The CDR3 runs 16 residues. CDR1 MDHEN and CDR2 SYDVKM come from the germline V gene. The CDR3 protein is CASSQPPDRPNTEAFF. For the CDR3, the DNA is TGTGCCAGCAGCCAACCTCCAGACAGACCGAACACTGAAGCTTTCTTT.

About this clone itself: The same CDR3 is also encoded by other DNA sequences in this sample. The chain carries TRBV9 and TRBJ2-3; D unclear. Germline V gene lookup returns CDR1 SGDLS and CDR2 YYNGEE. There are 12 residues in the CDR3. Deletions cut 3 bases from V and 4 bases from J, with 6 bases between. The CDR3 is CASSDRADTQYF. CDR3 sequence (DNA): TGTGCCAGCAGCGACCGGGCAGATACGCAGTATTTT.

V gene TRBV7-3 combines with J gene TRBJ2-2, with 10 bases lining up with TRBD1. The CDR3 is 17 amino acids. The V gene end was trimmed by 5 bases and the J gene end by 4 bases; junction bases not matched to a gene: 10. Germline V gene data show CDR1 as SGHTA and CDR2 as FQGTGA. CDR3 DNA sequence: TGTGCCAGCAGCCCAGAAGCGGGACAGGGGTTCACCGGGGAGCTGTTTTTT. This gives the protein CASSPEAGQGFTGELFF.

The V call is TRBV9, the J call TRBJ2-7; perhaps TRBD1 as D (6 bases). The CDR3 runs to 14 residues. Trimming cost V 4 bases and J 0 bases, with 11 bases left between them. Germline CDR1 SGDLS, CDR2 YYNGEE. As DNA, the CDR3 is TGTGCCAGCAGCCTTCGGACAGACTCCTACGAGCAGTACTTC. This gives the protein CASSLRTDSYEQYF. Drawing the rest from reference TRBV9 and TRBJ2-7, the complete variable domain is DSGVTQTPKHLITATGQRVTLRCSPRSGDLSVYWYQQSLDQGLQFLIQYYNGEERAKGNILERFSAQQFPDLHSELNLSSLELGDSALYFCASSLRTDSYEQYFGPGTRLTVT.

This rearrangement joins TRBV6-1 to TRBJ2-7; the match to TRBD2 covers 11 bases. The CDR3 has 14 amino acids. The germline gives CDR1 MNHNS, CDR2 SASEGT. V trimming: 6 bases; J trimming: 3 bases; junction bases outside the gene matches: 4. This chain's CDR3 is CASRDTSGSYEQYF. The DNA for the CDR3 is TGTGCCAGCAGGGATACTAGCGGGAGCTACGAGCAGTACTTC.

This chain joins TRBV6-6 and TRBJ1-6; a possible D gene is TRBD1 (6 bases). V shed 0 bases and J shed 11 bases, with 11 bases lying between them. The CDR3 is 14 residues long. Germline-derived CDR1 and CDR2 are MNHNY and SVGAGI (reference sequence). CDR3 nucleotides: TGTGCCAGCAGTTACTCTTGGGAGGGGGCACCCCTCCACTTT. Its protein product is CASSYSWEGAPLHF.

The chain uses TRBV5-5 and TRBJ2-1; 7 positions match TRBD2. Per germline, CDR1 SGHKS and CDR2 YYEKEE (reference sequence). J lost 9 bases, V lost 1 base, and 4 bases had no gene match. The CDR3 totals 13 residues. The CDR3 DNA reads as TGTGCCAGCAGCTTGTCCAGGGAGGGTGAGCAGTTCTTC. Protein sequence: CASSLSREGEQFF.

J is TRBJ2-1 and V is TRBV27, with no clear D. Germline values: CDR1 MNHEY, CDR2 SMNVEV (reference sequence). The CDR3 is 16 residues long. Trimming pared 3 bases from V and 3 bases from J, leaving 15 bases between. The DNA of the CDR3 is TGTGCCAGCAGTTTCAACGCCTTCTCAATCTACAATGAGCAGTTCTTC. Protein product: CASSFNAFSIYNEQFF.

Comments on this clone: Sequence at one end of the junction differs from germline and may be a read error. The chain carries TRBV2 and TRBJ1-4, with TRBD1 matching over 7 bases. The CDR3 has 16 residues. Per germline, CDR1 SNHLY and CDR2 FYNNEI. Here the CDR3 reads CASREGTADNDEKLFF. CDR3 DNA: TGTGCCAGCAGAGAAGGGACAGCAGATAACGATGAAAAACTGTTTTTT.

This chain uses TRBV7-9 with TRBJ2-7, with D tentatively TRBD1 or TRBD2 (6 bases each). CDR1 and CDR2 from the germline V gene are SEHNR and FQNEAQ (reference sequence). The CDR3 is made up of 12 amino acids. Trimming removed 4 bases from V and 5 bases from J, with 9 bases in between. The CDR3 DNA reads as TGTGCCAGCAGCTCGGGGGCCCACGAGCAGTACTTC. Its protein is CASSSGAHEQYF.

The gene calls are TRBV7-9 and TRBJ2-1; no clear D gene. The V gene lost 8 bases and the J gene lost 0 bases, with 14 bases spanning the gap. Germline CDR1 reads SEHNR; CDR2 reads FQNEAQ (reference sequence). This CDR3 region has 15 residues. CDR3 sequence (DNA): TGTGCCAGCGCCCCCCGGTTAAGCTCCTACAATGAGCAGTTCTTC. Its protein product is CASAPRLSSYNEQFF. Together with reference TRBV7-9 and TRBJ2-1, the CDR3 gives the full variable domain: DTGVSQNPRHKITKRGQNVTFRCDPISEHNRLYWYRQTLGQGPEFLTYFQNEAQLEKSRLLSDRFSAERPKGSFSTLEIQRTEQGDSAMYLCASAPRLSSYNEQFFGPGTRLTVL.

The genes are TRBV6-1 and TRBJ2-7; the match to TRBD1 covers 9 bases. This CDR3 is 15 amino acids long. The V gene end was trimmed by 1 base and the J gene end by 4 bases; junction bases not matched to a gene: 5. The germline V gene has CDR1 MNHNS and CDR2 SASEGT. The CDR3 nucleotides are TGTGCCAGCAGTGAAGGCGGGACAGGGATGTACGAGCAGTACTTC. Residues: CASSEGGTGMYEQYF.

The genes are TRBV4-2 and TRBJ2-3; the D gene is possibly TRBD2 (6 bases). With 0 bases removed from V and 6 bases from J, the gap between germline ends came to 10 bases. Germline values: CDR1 LGHNA, CDR2 YNFKEQ. The CDR3 has 14 amino acids. The CDR3 loop is CASSQDEEGDTQYF. Written as DNA, the CDR3 is TGTGCCAGCAGCCAAGACGAGGAGGGTGATACGCAGTATTTT.

The genes are TRBV5-4 and TRBJ1-1; D unclear. Germline V gene data show CDR1 as SGHNT and CDR2 as YYREEE (reference sequence). Trimming left V 0 bases short and J 6 bases short, with 6 bases between. The CDR3 covers 12 residues. The CDR3 DNA reads as TGTGCCAGCAGCTTGGGGTCCGCTGAAGCTTTCTTT. Translated: CASSLGSAEAFF.

Worth noting for this clone: Within the sample, other DNA sequences also encode this same CDR3. V and J are TRBV4-1 and TRBJ2-7; D remains unclear. The germline gives CDR1 MGHRA, CDR2 YSYEKL. The CDR3 spans 14 residues. Between the trimmed V and J ends, which lost 0 bases and 2 bases, there was a span of 8 bases. CDR3 in DNA: TGCGCCAGCAGCCAAGATTGGGGTACCTACGAGCAGTACTTC. Its protein is CASSQDWGTYEQYF.

V is TRBV7-9 and J is TRBJ2-5; 9 bases match TRBD1. Germline lookup yields CDR1 SEHNR and CDR2 FQNEAQ (reference sequence). CDR3 length equals 15 residues. The V segment lost 5 bases and the J segment 6 bases; nucleotides outside the gene matches: 10. The CDR3 nucleotides read TGTGCCAGCAGCGTTAACCGGGACAGGGACCAGACCCAGTACTTC. Protein sequence: CASSVNRDRDQTQYF.

This clone was seen a single time. J is TRBJ2-1 and V is TRBV15, with no clear D. Per the germline V gene, CDR1 is LNHNV and CDR2 is YYDKDF (reference sequence). Trimming pared 2 bases from V and 8 bases from J, leaving 13 bases between. The CDR3 contains 14 residues. Here the CDR3 DNA reads TGTGCCACCAGCAGACGCGACACCATCCATGAGCAGTTCTTC. Its translation is CATSRRDTIHEQFF. The full variable domain, with the rest looked up from reference TRBV15 and TRBJ2-1, is DAMVIQNPRYQVTQFGKPVTLSCSQTLNHNVMYWYQQKSSQAPKLLFHYYDKDFNNEADTPDNFQSRRPNTSFCFLDIRSPGLGDTAMYLCATSRRDTIHEQFFGPGTRLTVL.

Remarks on this clone: Different DNA sequences within this sample yield the same CDR3. J is TRBJ2-1 and V is TRBV5-1; 7 nucleotides line up with TRBD1. V lost 0 bases to trimming and J lost 3 bases; unmatched junction nucleotides: 3. The germline V gene encodes CDR1 SGHRS and CDR2 YFSETQ. This CDR3 comprises 15 residues. Here the CDR3 DNA reads TGCGCCAGCAGCTTGGCCGGGACAGACTACAATGAGCAGTTCTTC. Translated: CASSLAGTDYNEQFF.

The chain is built from TRBV28 and TRBJ2-7, with D perhaps TRBD1 (5 bases). V was shortened by 7 bases and J by 2 bases, with 9 bases between the two germline ends. From germline, CDR1 is MDHEN and CDR2 SYDVKM. CDR3 length: 12 residues. CDR3 in DNA: TGTGCCAGCACCTCGGACACCTACGAGCAGTACTTC. The encoded protein is CASTSDTYEQYF.

The rearrangement links TRBV4-3 to TRBJ1-2; weak D call: TRBD1 (6 bases). Germline loops: CDR1 LGHNA, CDR2 YSLEER. There are 17 residues in the CDR3. V gave up 0 bases and J gave up 0 bases, with 14 bases separating them. CDR3: CASSQEWTELSNYGYTF. The CDR3 nucleotides are TGCGCCAGCAGCCAAGAATGGACAGAGTTATCTAACTATGGCTACACCTTC.

The chain has TRBV7-9 and TRBJ2-7; 7 bases are shared with TRBD1. The ends lost 4 bases at V and 2 bases at J; junction bases unmatched: 11. The CDR3 covers 16 residues. Germline V lookup: CDR1 SEHNR, CDR2 FQNEAQ (reference sequence). This CDR3 is CASSSPTGTFPYEQYF. For the CDR3, the DNA is TGTGCCAGCAGCTCACCGACAGGGACCTTCCCCTACGAGCAGTACTTC.

The CDR3 region has the DNA TGTGCCAGCAGCTTAGTTGGGGAGGGACTGCCGGGGGGCATTCAGTACTTC. Amino acids: CASSLVGEGLPGGIQYF. The chain joins TRBV11-3 to TRBJ2-4; 7 nucleotides align to TRBD2. V was clipped by 1 base and J by 9 bases; unmatched bases: 15. The CDR3 runs 17 residues. CDR1 and CDR2 from the germline V gene are SGHNT and YENEEA.

The gene calls are TRBV6-1 and TRBJ1-6; tentatively, D is TRBD1 (6 bases). V was clipped by 2 bases and J by 10 bases, with 15 bases between them. In germline, CDR1 is MNHNS, CDR2 SASEGT. The CDR3 runs 15 residues. The CDR3: CASSELPDRRSPLHF. CDR3 DNA: TGTGCCAGCAGTGAACTTCCAGACAGGAGGTCACCCCTCCACTTT.

This clone was found once. V usage is TRBV18 and J usage is TRBJ2-7; no reliable D call. The V and J ends lost 0 bases and 2 bases respectively, with 11 bases between them. Looked up from germline, CDR1 is KGHSH and CDR2 is LQKENI. The CDR3 runs to 15 residues. Here the CDR3 DNA reads TGTGCCAGCTCACCACCCGACGGCGTGACCTACGAGCAGTACTTC. This sequence encodes CASSPPDGVTYEQYF.